A selection of T cell receptor beta chains follows, all from one sample in a study of shared clonotypes between healthy human individuals. TCRdb's table, derived via immunoSEQ multiplex PCR, lists solely in-frame clones and lacks some. The sample yields 2 million to 3 million clones, approximately 93% seen once. The sequenced material came from naive CD4+ T cells from PBMCs. The receptor source for this set is a man between 18 and 29 years old in good health. Some clones in this sample may be carry-over from other donors' samples. The CDR3 runs from the conserved cysteine through the conserved F or W. Fields, in order: J gene, D gene, clone size, V gene, CDR3 protein, CDR3 DNA. A D gene is named only where the DNA matches it firmly. Clone sizes are given selectively: once, few, many, or a class where the clone is expanded.

>TRBJ1-5|TRBD1|.|TRBV7-9
CASSPDRGNQPQHF
TGTGCCAGCAGTCCGGACAGGGGGAATCAGCCCCAGCATTTT
>TRBJ1-4|.|.|TRBV5-1
CASSLARPNEKLFF
TGCGCCAGCAGCTTAGCTCGCCCCAATGAAAAACTGTTTTTT
>TRBJ1-2|.|.|TRBV9
CASSVDWTGNNGYTF
TGTGCCAGCAGCGTGGATTGGACGGGCAATAATGGCTACACCTTC
>TRBJ2-5|.|.|TRBV7-9
CASSSKGEFGETQYF
TGTGCCAGCAGCTCCAAGGGGGAGTTCGGAGAGACCCAGTACTTC
>TRBJ1-2|TRBD1|.|TRBV6-5
CASSMDRGNYGYTF
TGTGCCAGCAGTATGGACAGGGGCAACTATGGCTACACCTTC
>TRBJ2-3|.|.|TRBV25-1
CASSDTVPYTQYF
TGTGCCAGCAGTGACACAGTTCCTTATACGCAGTATTTT
>TRBJ1-1|.|.|TRBV5-6
CASSLSRATEAFF
TGTGCCAGCAGCCTCTCTCGGGCCACTGAAGCTTTCTTT
>TRBJ2-3|TRBD1|once|TRBV10-3
CAIRGTGGSTDTQYF
TGTGCCATCAGGGGGACAGGGGGTAGCACAGATACGCAGTATTTT
>TRBJ1-3|.|.|TRBV4-1
CASSLIYLSGNTIYF
TGCGCCAGCAGCCTAATCTACCTCTCTGGAAACACCATATATTTT
>TRBJ2-5|TRBD1|.|TRBV6-1
CASSDSDRVRKTQYF
TGTGCCAGCAGTGACAGTGACAGGGTACGGAAGACCCAGTACTTC
>TRBJ1-5|.|.|TRBV4-1
CASSLRSEPRGLNQPQHF
TGCGCCAGCAGCCTCCGAAGCGAACCCCGGGGCCTTAATCAGCCCCAGCATTTT
>TRBJ2-7|.|.|TRBV7-2
CASSPLIGYEQYF
TGTGCCAGCAGCCCCCTGATTGGCTACGAGCAGTACTTC
>TRBJ2-3|.|.|TRBV7-8
CASSSRADTDTQYF
TGTGCCAGCAGCTCCCGAGCGGACACAGATACGCAGTATTTT
>TRBJ2-1|.|.|TRBV29-1
CSVDRTSLRSYNEQFF
TGCAGCGTTGACCGGACTTCATTACGCTCCTACAATGAGCAGTTCTTC
>TRBJ1-6|.|once|TRBV5-1
CASSLGAGPNSPLHF
TGCGCCAGCAGCTTGGGGGCAGGGCCGAATTCACCCCTCCACTTT